A single sample is the source of the 13 T cell receptor beta chains below, sequenced in a study of control samples from healthy donors and cancer patients (TCRdb year 2020). To prepare the library, the immunoSEQ multiplex PCR assay was applied. TCRdb retrieved this table from immuneACCESS and kept in-frame rearrangements only. Not all clones are present; in checked studies, unresolved V genes account for under half, and no reason is known for the remainder. The sample records 25,000 to 35,000 clones, 85% to 90% of which are singletons. The top ten clonotypes cover about 1.5% of the sample. Sequenced sample: PBMCs. The receptor set was obtained from a woman in her thirties or forties with lung cancer.

CDR3 DNA sequence: TGTGCCAGCTCACCCTCCTCCGCCAGCGGGGCCCTCCACTTT. Translating it yields CASSPSSASGALHF. J is TRBJ1-6 and V is TRBV18; D is undetermined. V was clipped by 3 bases and J by 14 bases, with 17 bases between them. From germline, CDR1 is KGHSH and CDR2 LQKENI. The CDR3 runs 14 residues.

The chain combines TRBV10-2 with TRBJ2-2; 10 bases fit TRBD2. The V and J ends lost 6 bases and 4 bases, in that order; junction bases with no gene match: 2. The CDR3 contains 14 residues. CDR1 and CDR2 from the germline V gene are WSHSY and SAAADI. In DNA form, the CDR3 reads TGCGCCAGCAGAGGACTAGCGGTCACCGGGGAGCTGTTTTTT. The encoded protein is CASRGLAVTGELFF.

The chain joins TRBV14 to TRBJ2-4; D may be TRBD2 (6 bases). The CDR3 has 16 residues. Germline V gene sequence: CDR1 SGHDN, CDR2 FVKESK. The germline V and J ends were trimmed by 1 base and 0 bases, with 10 bases remaining between them. CDR3 sequence reads: CASSQVRGLAKNIQYF. The CDR3 coding sequence is TGTGCCAGCAGCCAAGTGCGGGGATTAGCCAAAAACATTCAGTACTTC.

This clone was observed once. The chain uses TRBV5-6 and TRBJ2-7; possibly TRBD2 for D (5 bases). The germline V gene encodes CDR1 SGHDT and CDR2 YYEEEE. The ends were cut back, 4 bases at V and 3 bases at J, with 23 bases in the middle. The CDR3 contains 17 residues. As DNA, the CDR3 is TGTGCCAGCAGCCCGCCTGCGGCTATCGGGGTAAGCTACGAGCAGTACTTC. This encodes CASSPPAAIGVSYEQYF.

The rearrangement uses TRBV28 and TRBJ2-1; tentative D call: TRBD1 (5 bases). The V end lost 2 bases, the J end lost 9 bases, and 17 bases lay between the germline ends. The CDR3 contains 15 residues. CDR1 and CDR2 (germline): MDHEN, SYDVKM. DNA for the CDR3: TGTGCCAGCAGTTTAGGCCCCCAGGGTCGTAGTGAGCAGTTCTTC. It translates to CASSLGPQGRSEQFF.

V usage is TRBV6-4 and J usage is TRBJ2-3, with 8 positions matching TRBD2. The trim removed 3 bases at V and 1 base at J, leaving 0 bases unmatched. CDR3 size: 14 residues. In germline, CDR1 is MRHNA, CDR2 SNTAGT. The CDR3 DNA reads TGTGCCAGCAGTGAGACTAGCGGCACAGATACGCAGTATTTT. Protein sequence: CASSETSGTDTQYF.

This sequence joins TRBV7-6 and TRBJ2-1; 10 positions agree with TRBD1. The germline V gene has CDR1 SGHVS and CDR2 FNYEAQ. The ends lost 3 bases at V and 4 bases at J; junction bases unmatched: 6. The CDR3 has 16 amino acids. The CDR3 coding sequence is TGTGCCAGCAGCTTCGGGACAGGGGCGCGATACAATGAGCAGTTCTTC. It encodes CASSFGTGARYNEQFF.

This clone was picked up a small number of times. Relative to the germline gene, one junction end is altered; a read error may explain this. This chain joins TRBV2 and TRBJ1-2; D gene unclear. This CDR3 region has 14 residues. Germline CDR1 SNHLY, CDR2 FYNNEI. CDR3 residues: CASSEAQLFYGYTF. CDR3 sequence (DNA): TGTGCCAGCAGCGAAGCGCAACTTTTTTATGGCTACACCTTC.

This sequence joins TRBV10-3 and TRBJ2-7; 9 nucleotides agree with TRBD1. Losses at the gene ends were 2 bases for V and 5 bases for J; bases not matched to a gene: 4. Germline assignment: CDR1 ENHRY and CDR2 SYGVKD. This CDR3 is built from 14 residues. The CDR3 region is CAISEGTGSHEQYF. DNA of the CDR3: TGTGCCATCAGTGAGGGGACAGGGAGCCACGAGCAGTACTTC.

V and J are TRBV7-2 and TRBJ2-3, with TRBD2 matching over 15 bases. In germline, CDR1 is SGHTA, CDR2 FQGNSA. V lost 7 bases and J lost 5; bases outside the gene matches: 4. The CDR3 is 15 residues long. The CDR3 loop reads CASTAGLAGGDTQYF. DNA of the CDR3: TGTGCCAGCACCGCGGGACTAGCGGGAGGAGATACGCAGTATTTT.

The chain uses TRBV11-2 and TRBJ2-1, with 7 nucleotides matching TRBD2. Losses at the gene ends were 5 bases for V and 5 bases for J; bases not matched to a gene: 6. The germline V gene encodes CDR1 SGHAT and CDR2 FQNNGV. This CDR3 has 14 amino acids. The CDR3 nucleotides are TGTGCCAGCAGCAGGGGCGGGGGACACAATGAGCAGTTCTTC. It yields the protein CASSRGGGHNEQFF.

V is TRBV4-3 and J is TRBJ2-7; weak D call: TRBD2 (7 bases). V lost 0 bases and J lost 5, with 14 bases in between. This CDR3 is built from 15 residues. Germline V CDR1 and CDR2: LGHNA, YSLEER. CDR3 sequence: CASSQEGGGQDEQYF. The CDR3 nucleotides are TGCGCCAGCAGCCAAGAAGGCGGGGGCCAGGACGAGCAGTACTTC.

This clone was detected only a few times. The V call is TRBV7-9, the J call TRBJ2-7; D possibly corresponds to TRBD1 (6 bases). The V and J ends lost 5 bases and 3 bases respectively, with 14 bases between them. The CDR3 is made up of 14 amino acids. From germline, CDR1 is SEHNR and CDR2 FQNEAQ (reference sequence). In nucleotides, the CDR3 is TGTGCCAGCAGCCCCCGGACAGCCCTCTACGAGCAGTACTTC. This translates into CASSPRTALYEQYF.